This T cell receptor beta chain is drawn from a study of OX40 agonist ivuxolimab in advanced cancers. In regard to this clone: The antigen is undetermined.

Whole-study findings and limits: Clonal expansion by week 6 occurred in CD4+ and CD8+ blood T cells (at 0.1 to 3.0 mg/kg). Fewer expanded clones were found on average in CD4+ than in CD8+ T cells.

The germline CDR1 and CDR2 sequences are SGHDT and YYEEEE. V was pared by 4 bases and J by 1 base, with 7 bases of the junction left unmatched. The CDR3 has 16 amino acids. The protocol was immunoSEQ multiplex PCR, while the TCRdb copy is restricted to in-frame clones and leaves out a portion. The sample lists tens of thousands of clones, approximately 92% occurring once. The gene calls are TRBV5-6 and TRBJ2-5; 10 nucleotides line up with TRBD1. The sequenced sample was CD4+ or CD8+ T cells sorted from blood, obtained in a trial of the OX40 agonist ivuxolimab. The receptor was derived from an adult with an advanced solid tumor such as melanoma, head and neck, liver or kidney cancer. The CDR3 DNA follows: TGTGCCAGCAGCCCTCTGGACAGGGGGAGCCAAGAGACCCAGTACTTC. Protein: CASSPLDRGSQETQYF.